Each of the 27 T cell receptor beta chains below was sequenced from the same sample in a study of identical twins. TCRdb used MiXCR to reprocess the 5' RACE reads, holding one entry per CDR3 protein. The sample contains about 720,000 distinct CDR3 sequences, about 20% of which appear only once. These same records also appear under a second study, on T cells expressing NK-cell markers.

Sequencing was done on a sample of PBMCs. The receptor source for this set is a woman under 30 in good health.

The V gene is TRBV5-1, the J gene TRBJ1-1, with D uncertain. This CDR3 comprises 16 residues. Germline V lookup: CDR1 SGHRS, CDR2 YFSETQ. The V and J ends lost 0 bases and 11 bases respectively, with 23 bases between them. Here the CDR3 reads CASSLEEGRGDLEAFF. In DNA form, the CDR3 reads TGCGCCAGCAGCTTGGAAGAAGGCCGGGGAGACTTGGAGGCTTTCTTT.

This clonotype was picked up a small number of times. The genes are TRBV6-1 and TRBJ2-7; 7 bases fit TRBD2. CDR1 and CDR2 (germline): MNHNS, SASEGT. V lost 5 bases, J lost 4 bases, and 5 bases stayed unmatched. This CDR3 has 13 residues. CDR3 in amino acids: CASSRGGNYEQYF. DNA of the CDR3: TGTGCCAGCAGTCGCGGGGGAAATTACGAGCAGTACTTC.

In its sample, this clonotype was seen a few times. The junction differs from germline at one of its ends, possibly a read error. The rearrangement joins TRBV10-3 to TRBJ2-5, with 8 bases fitting TRBD1. Germline V gene data show CDR1 as ENHRY and CDR2 as SYGVKD. There are 14 residues in the CDR3. The CDR3 loop reads CAIRDRGNEETQYF. As DNA, the CDR3 is TGTGCCATCCGTGACAGGGGAAATGAAGAGACCCAGTACTTC.

The chain recombines TRBV5-1 with TRBJ2-2; no firm D call. Per germline, CDR1 SGHRS and CDR2 YFSETQ. V lost 5 bases and J 8 bases, leaving 13 bases between the germline ends. The CDR3 has 13 residues. Here the CDR3 reads CASSQSSGGELFF. The CDR3 nucleotides read TGCGCCAGCAGTCAAAGTTCGGGTGGGGAGCTGTTTTTT.

The gene calls are TRBV20-1 and TRBJ2-4; 7 nucleotides line up with TRBD2. V gave up 7 bases and J gave up 11 bases; unmatched junction bases: 11. This CDR3 is built from 12 residues. Germline assignment: CDR1 DFQATT and CDR2 SNEGSKA (reference sequence). CDR3 region: CSGNEWAGVQYF. The CDR3 nucleotides read TGCAGTGGAAATGAGTGGGCGGGGGTTCAGTACTTC.

This clonotype was recorded a few times. V is TRBV18 and J is TRBJ1-2; D gene unclear. CDR1 is KGHSH, CDR2 LQKENI, per germline. The CDR3 length is 14 residues. Trimming pared 2 bases from V and 9 bases from J, leaving 16 bases between. CDR3 bases: TGTGCCAGCTCACCAACCAGGTCGGAGGCTAGCTACACCTTC. The encoded protein is CASSPTRSEASYTF.

The chain links TRBV5-6 to TRBJ2-1; the D is unclear. Per the germline V gene, CDR1 is SGHDT and CDR2 is YYEEEE. V dropped 4 bases and J dropped 8 bases, with 7 bases sitting between them. The CDR3 consists of 11 residues. Here the CDR3 DNA reads TGTGCCAGCAGCCGCTTCTATGAGCAGTTCTTC. Translated: CASSRFYEQFF.

The chain couples TRBV12-3 or TRBV12-4 to TRBJ1-1; 8 nucleotides match TRBD1. Trimming removed 6 bases from V and 0 bases from J; junction bases left unmatched: 9. The CDR3 covers 16 residues. DNA for the CDR3: TGTGCCAGCAGGCCGGACAGGGATTGGCTGAACACTGAAGCTTTCTTT. It specifies CASRPDRDWLNTEAFF.

This clonotype appeared many times. This chain links TRBV2 with TRBJ2-1; D is ambiguous. Trimming removed 6 bases at V and 0 bases at J, with 6 bases between. The germline V gene has CDR1 SNHLY and CDR2 FYNNEI. The CDR3 totals 13 residues. This CDR3 reads CASRPDSYNEQFF. For the CDR3, the DNA is TGTGCCAGCAGACCCGACTCCTACAATGAGCAGTTCTTC.

This clonotype has more than one count but fewer than ten. The gene calls are TRBV6-1 and TRBJ1-2, with TRBD1 matching over 8 bases. The CDR3 consists of 13 residues. The germline CDR1 and CDR2 sequences are MNHNS and SASEGT. After removal of 8 bases from V and 6 bases from J, the junction contained 8 bases not matched to a gene. The DNA of the CDR3 is TGTGCCAGCCGTAAGGTCAGGGGGCATGGCTACACCTTC. It specifies CASRKVRGHGYTF.

The V gene is TRBV9, the J gene TRBJ2-3; D not resolved. The ends were cut back, 4 bases at V and 3 bases at J, with 12 bases in the middle. Germline-derived CDR1 and CDR2 are SGDLS and YYNGEE. The CDR3 covers 14 residues. For the CDR3, the DNA is TGTGCCAGCAGCCCTCCCGTCGGAACAGATACGCAGTATTTT. It encodes CASSPPVGTDTQYF.

The genes are TRBV10-3 and TRBJ1-1; 7 bases match TRBD1. Germline trimming cut 2 bases from V and 1 base from J; bases unmatched to any gene: 4. The CDR3 is made up of 15 amino acids. The germline gives CDR1 ENHRY, CDR2 SYGVKD. This CDR3 reads CAISEPRTGNTEAFF. The CDR3 bases are TGTGCCATCAGTGAGCCCCGGACAGGGAACACTGAAGCTTTCTTT.

This clonotype was detected ten times or more. The chain links TRBV5-1 to TRBJ1-6; maybe TRBD1 (6 bases). The CDR3 covers 14 residues. V was shortened by 5 bases and J by 8 bases, with 14 bases between the two germline ends. Germline lookup yields CDR1 SGHRS and CDR2 YFSETQ. The CDR3 DNA sequence: TGCGCCAGCAGGGAGACAGGCGGATATTCACCCCTCCACTTT. Amino acids: CASRETGGYSPLHF.

The gene calls are TRBV6-1 and TRBJ2-1; D gene uncertain. Trimming left V 4 bases short and J 5 bases short, with 15 bases between. The CDR3 is 15 residues long. Germline CDR1 is MNHNS and CDR2 is SASEGT. The CDR3 spells CASSGHIRRDNEQFF. The CDR3 nucleotides read TGTGCCAGCAGTGGACACATACGCCGGGACAATGAGCAGTTCTTC.

This clonotype has just a few counts. The chain recombines TRBV6-4 with TRBJ2-7; D is undetermined. This CDR3 has 13 amino acids. Trimming shortened V by 3 bases and J by 5 bases, and 11 bases separated the two germline ends. The V gene's germline CDR1 is MRHNA and CDR2 SNTAGT. CDR3 nucleotides: TGTGCCAGCAGTGAGAACCATAATAACGAGCAGTACTTC. This translates into CASSENHNNEQYF.

This clonotype came up a few times. V usage is TRBV6-2 or TRBV6-3 and J usage is TRBJ2-7; 7 nucleotides agree with TRBD1. The CDR3 sequence is 14 residues long. V dropped 7 bases and J dropped 2; count of bases not matched to a gene: 8. The germline gives CDR1 MNHEY, CDR2 SVGEGT. CDR3 bases: TGTGCCAGCAACCTCCGGGACAGACCCTACGAGCAGTACTTC. Translating gives CASNLRDRPYEQYF.

This clonotype occurred a few times. The CDR3 region is CSGQEYTEAFF. The CDR3 nucleotides are TGCAGTGGTCAGGAGTACACTGAAGCTTTCTTT. The V and J genes are TRBV20-1 and TRBJ1-1; D is unclear. Germline V gene data show CDR1 as DFQATT and CDR2 as SNEGSKA (reference sequence). The length of the CDR3 is 11 residues. V gave up 7 bases and J gave up 3 bases, with 9 bases separating them.

V usage is TRBV12-3 or TRBV12-4 and J usage is TRBJ2-1; 14 nucleotides line up with TRBD2. J gave up 3 bases and V 6 bases, and 7 bases lay outside the gene matches. This CDR3 contains 17 residues. The CDR3 reads CASRAGLAGENYNEQFF. The CDR3 region has the DNA TGTGCCAGCAGGGCGGGACTAGCGGGGGAGAACTACAATGAGCAGTTCTTC.

This clonotype appeared a few times. This rearrangement joins TRBV5-1 to TRBJ1-1; D gene ambiguous. Germline values: CDR1 SGHRS, CDR2 YFSETQ. This CDR3 comprises 12 residues. The V end lost 9 bases, the J end lost 3 bases, and 12 bases lay between the germline ends. The CDR3: CANACGYTEAFF. The CDR3 nucleotides are TGCGCCAACGCCTGCGGTTACACTGAAGCTTTCTTT. Variable domain in full (rest from reference TRBV5-1 and TRBJ1-1): KAGVTQTPRYLIKTRGQQVTLSCSPISGHRSVSWYQQTPGQGLQFLFEYFSETQRNKGNFPGRFSGRQFSNSRSEMNVSTLELGDSALYLCANACGYTEAFFGQGTRLTVV.

The chain has TRBV9 and TRBJ2-2; no firm D call. Germline V gene data show CDR1 as SGDLS and CDR2 as YYNGEE. The CDR3 extends over 14 amino acids. The V gene lost 0 bases and the J gene lost 1 base, with 4 bases spanning the gap. The CDR3 nucleotides are TGTGCCAGCAGCGTAGATTGGAACACCGGGGAGCTGTTTTTT. Encoded protein: CASSVDWNTGELFF.

This clonotype was seen a handful of times. This sequence joins TRBV20-1 and TRBJ2-5; no clear D. CDR1 and CDR2 (germline): DFQATT, SNEGSKA (reference sequence). CDR3 length: 13 residues. The V gene lost 1 base and the J gene lost 0 bases, with 6 bases spanning the gap. CDR3 amino acids: CSARVANQETQYF. DNA for the CDR3: TGCAGTGCTAGAGTGGCTAACCAAGAGACCCAGTACTTC.

This clonotype was counted between two and nine times. This chain uses TRBV4-2 with TRBJ2-3, with 9 nucleotides matching TRBD2. V dropped 1 base and J dropped 0; count of bases not matched to a gene: 5. The germline CDR1 and CDR2 sequences are LGHNA and YNFKEQ. There are 17 residues in the CDR3. CDR3 DNA sequence: TGTGCCAGCAGCCAAGTACCGAGCGGGGGGAGCACAGATACGCAGTATTTT. It codes for CASSQVPSGGSTDTQYF.

The CDR3 loop is CASRKAGLRLRTDTQYF. CDR3 nucleotide sequence: TGTGCCAGCAGAAAGGCGGGACTCCGACTTCGCACAGATACGCAGTATTTT. This chain uses TRBV6-1 with TRBJ2-3; D possibly corresponds to TRBD2 (6 bases). The CDR3 length is 17 residues. Germline CDR1 MNHNS, CDR2 SASEGT. The germline V and J ends were trimmed by 6 bases and 1 base, with 20 bases remaining between them.

This clonotype was observed a few times. The chain is built from TRBV30 and TRBJ2-3; unclear D gene. The CDR3 extends over 13 amino acids. With 1 base removed from V and 5 bases from J, the gap between germline ends came to 10 bases. CDR1 is GTSNPN and CDR2 is SVGIG in the germline V gene (reference sequence). Here the CDR3 DNA reads TGTGCCTGGAGTGCAGGATCTAGAGATACGCAGTATTTT. Translation gives CAWSAGSRDTQYF.

This clonotype showed up just a few times. It may be a read error: a sequence one base away is much more abundant. The CDR3 region has the DNA TGTGCCAGCAGCTTGTGGAACACCGGGGAGCTGTTTTTT. Residues: CASSLWNTGELFF. This chain connects TRBV5-6 to TRBJ2-2; no clear D gene. V lost 1 base to trimming and J lost 1 base, with 2 bases between them. Germline V gene lookup returns CDR1 SGHDT and CDR2 YYEEEE. The CDR3 runs to 13 residues.

This chain links TRBV6-5 with TRBJ1-5; no clear D gene. V was cut by 2 bases and J by 5 bases, with 10 bases left in between. CDR1 is MNHEY, CDR2 SVGAGI, per germline. The CDR3 runs to 14 residues. The CDR3 bases are TGTGCCAGCAGTTACCGACGGGTCGATCAGCCCCAGCATTTT. It is translated as CASSYRRVDQPQHF.

This clonotype was detected a few times. This sequence joins TRBV5-6 and TRBJ2-1, with 7 positions matching TRBD1. CDR3 length equals 17 residues. Germline V gene lookup returns CDR1 SGHDT and CDR2 YYEEEE. V was clipped by 2 bases and J by 5 bases; unmatched bases: 13. This chain's CDR3 is CASSFLIPRTGDNEQFF. The CDR3 DNA reads TGTGCCAGCAGCTTCCTCATTCCCCGGACAGGCGACAATGAGCAGTTCTTC.